This T cell receptor (beta chain) was captured in a study of CD8 T cells in Susac syndrome. Random hexamers were used to reverse transcribe the RNA input (roughly 0.5 to 1 ug). The method of amplification for TCR beta CDR3 was immunoSEQ multiplex PCR, covering 54 Vbeta and 13 Jbeta. TCRdb processed the immunoSEQ multiplex PCR reads anew with MiXCR; each CDR3 protein has one entry. The sample has about 90,000 distinct CDR3 sequences, approximately 92% seen once. This clonotype has more than one count but fewer than ten. Sequencing of TCR beta was performed on blood CD8+ and CD4+ T cells. Healthy donors were controls matched for age and sex. Germline lookup yields CDR1 SEHNR and CDR2 FQNEAQ (reference sequence). The CDR3 is made up of 13 amino acids. V lost 5 bases to trimming and J lost 2 bases; unmatched junction nucleotides: 3.

The chain employs TRBV7-9 and TRBJ2-7; 7 bases map to TRBD1. Source material: CD8+ T cells from PBMCs. The TCR was taken from a human donor in good health. The CDR3 bases are TGTGCCAGCAGCCCCGACAGGGCCTACGAGCAGTACTTC. This translates into CASSPDRAYEQYF.